This T cell receptor beta chain is drawn from a study of T cell repertoires in cytomegalovirus infection. Looking at the study overall: Use of recently identified HLA-C-restricted and well-studied HLA-B-restricted CMV epitopes was part of the study. General study findings and limits: The cumulative frequency of public TCR beta families distinguished individuals who carried CMV together with the relevant HLA.

V lost 2 bases and J lost 0, with 8 bases in between. Germline lookup yields CDR1 MNHNS and CDR2 SASEGT. The CDR3 extends over 14 amino acids. One entry per CDR3 protein results from TCRdb running MiXCR on the reads. The table shows about 830,000 distinct CDR3 sequences, with roughly 33% occurring only once. This clonotype was detected only a few times. Its target is not known. Specimen: cultured CD8+ T cells from PBMCs, collected from culture after CMV antigen stimulation. The genes are TRBV6-1 and TRBJ2-7; possible D gene TRBD1, 6 bases. The TCR sequence derives from a human donor in good health (CMV status not recorded). Some clones in this sample may be carry-over from other donors' samples. The CDR3 bases are TGTGCCAGCAGTGAATGGACAGCCTCCTACGAGCAGTACGTC. This encodes CASSEWTASYEQYV.